This T cell receptor beta chain emerged from a study of T cell clonality in common variable immunodeficiency. This clone was counted many times. Its antigen is not known. Sequencing ends 3 residues short of the CDR3 end; the germline J gene provides the rest. Germline CDR1 DFQATT, CDR2 SNEGSKA (reference sequence). Trimming cost V 6 bases and J 2 bases, with 10 bases left between them. The CDR3 length is 12 residues. Only in-frame clones appear in the TCRdb table, and some are missing; sequencing was by immunoSEQ multiplex PCR. The sample shows 55,000 or so clones, none of them appearing just once. Study results and caveats: In common variable immunodeficiency, TCR beta chains reportedly carried fewer deletions and N-nucleotide insertions. CVID subjects shared fewer TCRbeta clones than healthy controls did.

Most patients and controls had Caucasian heritage. V and J are TRBV20-1 and TRBJ1-1; D is unresolved. The receptor's source is a person between 18 and 75 years old in good health. Sequencing used peripheral blood mononuclear cells. The CDR3 region is CSAPKLNTEAFF. The sequenced part of the CDR3 DNA is TGCAGTGCGCCTAAACTTAACACTGAA.